A selection of T cell receptor beta chains follows, all from one sample in a study of shared clonotypes between healthy human individuals. Clones were sequenced by immunoSEQ multiplex PCR, and TCRdb holds only the in-frame ones, with some missing. The sample has around 2.1 million clones, approximately 94% seen once. Sequencing input: naive CD8+ T cells from PBMCs. The receptors were gathered from a man aged 18 to 30 in good health. Some clones in this sample may be carry-over from other donors' samples. Both conserved end residues are trimmed from each CDR3. Each record gives: D gene, V gene, J gene, CDR3 protein. A D gene is named only where the DNA matches it firmly.

D gene: TRBD2
V gene: TRBV2
J gene: TRBJ2-1
CDR3 protein: ASMPGLAGSSYNEQF

D gene: .
V gene: TRBV5-4
J gene: TRBJ2-7
CDR3 protein: ASSYFRGGRYEQY

D gene: .
V gene: TRBV5-6
J gene: TRBJ2-5
CDR3 protein: ASSLRPGQETQY

D gene: .
V gene: TRBV5-5
J gene: TRBJ1-2
CDR3 protein: ASSFGIIPGHQGAGYT

D gene: .
V gene: TRBV6-5
J gene: TRBJ2-5
CDR3 protein: ASRGGRLETQY

D gene: .
V gene: TRBV15
J gene: TRBJ2-6
CDR3 protein: ATSKGLAGANVLT

D gene: .
V gene: TRBV27
J gene: TRBJ1-1
CDR3 protein: ASKVAQITDMNTEAF

D gene: TRBD2
V gene: TRBV11-2
J gene: TRBJ2-3
CDR3 protein: ASSLGGSLGDTQY

D gene: .
V gene: TRBV13
J gene: TRBJ2-3
CDR3 protein: ASRPGGGPDTQY

D gene: .
V gene: TRBV4-2
J gene: TRBJ2-1
CDR3 protein: ASSQSVRSDEQF

D gene: TRBD2
V gene: TRBV6-1
J gene: TRBJ2-7
CDR3 protein: ASRTSGFPSYEQY

D gene: .
V gene: TRBV7-8
J gene: TRBJ2-1
CDR3 protein: ASSLAYGRGEQF

D gene: .
V gene: TRBV5-1
J gene: TRBJ2-4
CDR3 protein: ASSLSDMGSAKNIQY

D gene: .
V gene: TRBV2
J gene: TRBJ1-4
CDR3 protein: ASSTGPATNEKLF

D gene: TRBD2
V gene: TRBV6-4
J gene: TRBJ2-1
CDR3 protein: ASRGLAGANEQF

D gene: .
V gene: TRBV27
J gene: TRBJ2-6
CDR3 protein: ASSSRLGQGHSGANVLT

D gene: TRBD1
V gene: TRBV27
J gene: TRBJ1-2
CDR3 protein: ASSPDRGGGYT

D gene: TRBD1
V gene: TRBV5-1
J gene: TRBJ2-7
CDR3 protein: ASSLVVSRGQGAWINEQY

D gene: .
V gene: TRBV27
J gene: TRBJ1-5
CDR3 protein: ASSLSSGENQPQH

D gene: .
V gene: TRBV9
J gene: TRBJ1-5
CDR3 protein: ASSVAGGAESQPQH

D gene: TRBD1
V gene: TRBV7-9
J gene: TRBJ1-2
CDR3 protein: ASSQTGTGGYGYT

D gene: .
V gene: TRBV11-2
J gene: TRBJ2-2
CDR3 protein: ASSAARANTGELF

D gene: TRBD1
V gene: TRBV27
J gene: TRBJ2-1
CDR3 protein: ASSPLGQDEAYNEQF

D gene: .
V gene: TRBV19
J gene: TRBJ2-2
CDR3 protein: ASSTTAIYTGELF

D gene: .
V gene: TRBV7-9
J gene: TRBJ1-1
CDR3 protein: ASSLELRHMNTEAF

D gene: TRBD2
V gene: TRBV19
J gene: TRBJ2-1
CDR3 protein: ASSIIAGVPNEQF

D gene: .
V gene: TRBV18
J gene: TRBJ2-7
CDR3 protein: ASSPGSLYEQY

D gene: .
V gene: TRBV2
J gene: TRBJ2-7
CDR3 protein: ASSEWAENYEQY

D gene: .
V gene: TRBV7-2
J gene: TRBJ1-1
CDR3 protein: ASSLVGSRVTEAF

D gene: .
V gene: TRBV10-2
J gene: TRBJ1-2
CDR3 protein: ASSEAGGNYGYT

D gene: .
V gene: TRBV19
J gene: TRBJ2-1
CDR3 protein: ASSWGSRYNEQF

D gene: .
V gene: TRBV10-2
J gene: TRBJ2-1
CDR3 protein: ASSEPGSNEQF

D gene: .
V gene: TRBV5-6
J gene: TRBJ2-1
CDR3 protein: ASSLAEGGSFPPWDEQF

D gene: TRBD2
V gene: TRBV7-3
J gene: TRBJ2-1
CDR3 protein: ASSLSLGLAGENVRYNEQF

D gene: .
V gene: TRBV7-2
J gene: TRBJ2-3
CDR3 protein: ASSLLLATDTQY

D gene: .
V gene: TRBV10-3
J gene: TRBJ2-3
CDR3 protein: AISGGRLGHKATDTQY

D gene: .
V gene: TRBV6-1
J gene: TRBJ1-2
CDR3 protein: ASSDALLLYGYT

D gene: .
V gene: TRBV5-1
J gene: TRBJ1-1
CDR3 protein: ASSSGQTTEAF

D gene: .
V gene: TRBV19
J gene: TRBJ2-7
CDR3 protein: ASSIRQATYEQY

D gene: .
V gene: TRBV7-2
J gene: TRBJ2-7
CDR3 protein: ASSLAAQVLSGVEQY

D gene: TRBD2
V gene: TRBV10-1
J gene: TRBJ2-7
CDR3 protein: ASSDSLAGGPTIPYEQY

D gene: TRBD2
V gene: TRBV5-1
J gene: TRBJ2-1
CDR3 protein: ASSMGLGSSYEQF

D gene: .
V gene: TRBV7-8
J gene: TRBJ1-5
CDR3 protein: ASSPGQHQPQH

D gene: TRBD1
V gene: TRBV4-1
J gene: TRBJ2-7
CDR3 protein: ASSQAGGLYYEQY

D gene: .
V gene: TRBV6-5
J gene: TRBJ2-1
CDR3 protein: ASSSDGSSTNEQF

D gene: TRBD2
V gene: TRBV2
J gene: TRBJ2-1
CDR3 protein: ASNPSGAGLYNEQF